The source of this T cell receptor beta chain is a study of T-cell reconstitution after alpha-beta-depleted transplantation in children. Using unique molecular identifiers, the investigators prepared the TCRbeta library. TCRdb recomputed calls from the PCR reads with MiXCR, one row per CDR3 protein. The table has 240,000 or so distinct CDR3 sequences, around 12% seen once. Looked up from germline, CDR1 is DFQATT and CDR2 is SNEGSKA (reference sequence). V was pared by 3 bases and J by 1 base, with 10 bases of the junction left unmatched. CDR3 length equals 16 residues. This clonotype showed up many times.

The chain employs TRBV20-1 and TRBJ2-3; 7 positions agree with TRBD2. The TCR originated in a human donor who donated a stem cell graft to a child with acute lymphoblastic leukemia. Sequenced here: PBMCs from the stem cell graft donor, sampled from the stem cell graft. The CDR3 coding sequence is TGCAGTGCTAGGCCCTTAAGCGGGGTTGGCACAGATACGCAGTATTTT. This translates into CSARPLSGVGTDTQYF.